Presented here are 25 T cell receptor beta chains from one specimen sequenced in a study of blood T cell repertoires in COVID-19 (dated by TCRdb to 2018 to 2021). The library came from the immunoSEQ multiplex PCR assay. In TCRdb, the immuneACCESS table is reduced to in-frame sequences with V and J assigned. These tables do not hold every clone; where another copy was compared, an unresolved V gene accounts for under half, and the others remain unexplained. This sample holds some 60,000 clones; 70% to 90% were observed only once. Together, the top ten hold approximately 16% of the sample. Sample: peripheral blood. The receptor source for this set is a human donor in a cohort sampled during active COVID-19.

This chain uses TRBV7-2 with TRBJ2-1, with D perhaps TRBD2 (6 bases). This CDR3 spans 16 amino acids. Trimming pared 1 base from V and 5 bases from J, leaving 15 bases between. The germline gives CDR1 SGHTA, CDR2 FQGNSA. The CDR3: CASSLVGLAANNEQFF. In nucleotides, the CDR3 is TGTGCCAGCAGCTTAGTAGGGTTAGCGGCCAACAATGAGCAGTTCTTC.

V and J are TRBV6-4 and TRBJ2-3, with 12 bases fitting TRBD2. Germline CDR1 is MRHNA and CDR2 is SNTAGT. This CDR3 has 15 amino acids. V lost 6 bases, J lost 4 bases, and 5 bases stayed unmatched. The CDR3 region is CASRRLAGEADTQYF. CDR3 bases: TGTGCCAGCAGGCGACTAGCGGGGGAAGCAGATACGCAGTATTTT.

This clone is medium-sized (0.01 to 0.1%) in the sample. The chain links TRBV4-3 to TRBJ1-1; D is possibly TRBD1 (5 bases). CDR3 length equals 20 residues. Trimming cost V 0 bases and J 1 base, with 24 bases left between them. CDR1 and CDR2 (germline): LGHNA, YSLEER. CDR3 DNA sequence: TGCGCCAGCAGCCAAGATATCATTGGACACCAACCCCAAGGGAACACTGAAGCTTTCTTT. Encoded protein: CASSQDIIGHQPQGNTEAFF.

The V call is TRBV7-6, the J call TRBJ1-4; 8 nucleotides agree with TRBD1. V trimming: 5 bases; J trimming: 0 bases; junction bases outside the gene matches: 11. The length of the CDR3 is 18 residues. The germline V gene encodes CDR1 SGHVS and CDR2 FNYEAQ. In DNA form, the CDR3 reads TGTGCCAGCAGCCGATTGGCAGGGGGCCCGACAACTAATGAAAAACTGTTTTTT. As protein: CASSRLAGGPTTNEKLFF.

The CDR3 sequence is CASSHPQLVAGELFF. The CDR3 DNA sequence: TGTGCCAGCAGCCATCCTCAACTAGTGGCCGGGGAGCTGTTTTTT. The V call is TRBV4-2, the J call TRBJ2-2; perhaps TRBD2 as D (5 bases). The germline V gene encodes CDR1 LGHNA and CDR2 YNFKEQ. The CDR3 consists of 15 residues. The V end was cut by 3 bases, the J end by 6 bases, with 14 bases between.

The chain links TRBV5-8 to TRBJ1-1, with TRBD1 matching 10 bases. Germline CDR1 reads SGHTS; CDR2 reads YDEGEE. The CDR3 covers 16 residues. J lost 4 bases, V lost 0 bases, and 6 bases had no gene match. The CDR3 is CASSLAGTGVSTEAFF. CDR3 nucleotide sequence: TGTGCCAGCAGCTTGGCCGGGACAGGGGTAAGCACTGAAGCTTTCTTT.

The genes are TRBV5-1 and TRBJ2-2; TRBD2 might be the D (6 bases). CDR1 and CDR2 (germline): SGHRS, YFSETQ. Trimming took off 7 bases at V and 2 bases at J, with 15 bases between the two ends. The CDR3 contains 15 residues. In DNA form, the CDR3 reads TGCGCCAGCCGGACCGGGACTTCTAACACCGGGGAGCTGTTTTTT. Its protein is CASRTGTSNTGELFF.

V gene TRBV5-1 combines with J gene TRBJ1-2, with 8 positions matching TRBD1. Germline CDR1 SGHRS, CDR2 YFSETQ. V dropped 4 bases and J dropped 3; count of bases not matched to a gene: 5. The CDR3 runs to 14 residues. DNA for the CDR3: TGCGCCAGCAGCGCCCTGACAGGGGACTATGGCTACACCTTC. It codes for CASSALTGDYGYTF. Full variable domain (outside the CDR3, taken from reference TRBV5-1 and TRBJ1-2): KAGVTQTPRYLIKTRGQQVTLSCSPISGHRSVSWYQQTPGQGLQFLFEYFSETQRNKGNFPGRFSGRQFSNSRSEMNVSTLELGDSALYLCASSALTGDYGYTFGSGTRLTVV.

The gene calls are TRBV27 and TRBJ1-1, with D unresolved. The V gene lost 5 bases and the J gene lost 3 bases, with 10 bases spanning the gap. The CDR3 is 13 amino acids. Per the germline V gene, CDR1 is MNHEY and CDR2 is SMNVEV (reference sequence). CDR3 region: CASSPYTDTEAFF. CDR3 bases: TGTGCCAGCAGTCCGTACACAGACACTGAAGCTTTCTTT.

This clone showed up just a few times. The chain couples TRBV12-3 or TRBV12-4 to TRBJ1-1, with D maybe TRBD1 (5 bases). The V gene lost 3 bases and the J gene lost 8 bases, with 10 bases spanning the gap. The length of the CDR3 is 12 residues. The CDR3 protein is CASSFGQGEAFF. The CDR3 nucleotides read TGTGCCAGCAGTTTTGGCCAGGGAGAAGCTTTCTTT.

The V call is TRBV19, the J call TRBJ2-2; D may be TRBD1 (6 bases). CDR1 and CDR2 from the germline V gene are LNHDA and SQIVND (reference sequence). The length of the CDR3 is 13 residues. Between the trimmed V and J ends, which lost 5 bases and 4 bases, there was a span of 8 bases. CDR3 coding DNA: TGTGCCAGTAGTGGACAGCTCACCGGGGAGCTGTTTTTT. Protein sequence: CASSGQLTGELFF.

The chain has TRBV12-3 or TRBV12-4 and TRBJ2-7; no definite D call. The V and J ends lost 1 base and 5 bases respectively, with 9 bases between them. This CDR3 region has 13 residues. The CDR3 spells CASSLVWANEQYF. CDR3 DNA sequence: TGTGCCAGCAGTTTAGTGTGGGCCAACGAGCAGTACTTC.

The rearrangement uses TRBV2 and TRBJ2-3; 10 nucleotides match TRBD2. Germline lookup yields CDR1 SNHLY and CDR2 FYNNEI. The CDR3 spans 14 residues. V shed 7 bases, J shed 2 bases, and the junction held 3 bases outside the gene matches. The CDR3 nucleotides are TGTGCCAGCACTAGCGGGGGAAACACAGATACGCAGTATTTT. This sequence encodes CASTSGGNTDTQYF.

The chain joins TRBV19 to TRBJ2-3; 8 nucleotides agree with TRBD1. V lost 5 bases and J lost 4; bases outside the gene matches: 2. CDR3 length: 13 residues. Per the germline V gene, CDR1 is LNHDA and CDR2 is SQIVND (reference sequence). The CDR3, as DNA: TGTGCCAGTAGTGCGGACAGGGCAGATACGCAGTATTTT. It translates to CASSADRADTQYF.

This clone was counted a few times. This chain links TRBV5-1 with TRBJ1-5; D is undetermined. The CDR3 consists of 16 residues. Trimming stripped 0 bases from V and 0 bases from J, with 10 bases between. The germline CDR1 and CDR2 sequences are SGHRS and YFSETQ. CDR3: CASSLGAGGSNQPQHF. The CDR3 nucleotides are TGCGCCAGCAGCTTGGGGGCCGGTGGTAGCAATCAGCCCCAGCATTTT.

The chain combines TRBV10-3 with TRBJ2-1, with D possibly matching TRBD2 (7 bases). The CDR3 sequence is 14 residues long. V lost 10 bases and J 9 bases, leaving 22 bases between the germline ends. The germline V gene has CDR1 ENHRY and CDR2 SYGVKD. CDR3 nucleotide sequence: TGTGCCACAGGGGTGGACGGGCCGGGGGGTGAGCAGTTCTTC. Translated: CATGVDGPGGEQFF.

This clone was seen only once. The chain recombines TRBV5-1 with TRBJ1-2, with a possible D match to TRBD1 (5 bases). V shed 4 bases and J shed 8 bases, with 15 bases lying between them. Germline CDR1 and CDR2: SGHRS and YFSETQ. This CDR3 comprises 13 residues. CDR3 in amino acids: CASSVGPPGGYTF. DNA of the CDR3: TGCGCCAGCAGCGTCGGACCCCCAGGGGGCTACACCTTC. The entire variable domain, with the rest obtained from reference TRBV5-1 and TRBJ1-2, is as follows: KAGVTQTPRYLIKTRGQQVTLSCSPISGHRSVSWYQQTPGQGLQFLFEYFSETQRNKGNFPGRFSGRQFSNSRSEMNVSTLELGDSALYLCASSVGPPGGYTFGSGTRLTVV.

This clone occurred a few times. The chain combines TRBV6-2 or TRBV6-3 with TRBJ2-5, with 7 positions matching TRBD1. The germline CDR1 and CDR2 sequences are MNHEY and SVGEGT. This CDR3 spans 16 amino acids. Germline trimming cut 6 bases from V and 4 bases from J; bases unmatched to any gene: 14. As DNA, the CDR3 is TGTGCCAGCAGCACCCCCCGACAGGGCCATCGAGAGACCCAGTACTTC. It specifies CASSTPRQGHRETQYF.

The chain joins TRBV4-2 to TRBJ1-2; 7 bases are a match to TRBD1. The CDR3 has 15 residues. From germline, CDR1 is LGHNA and CDR2 YNFKEQ. Unmatched junction bases numbered 6, after V lost 0 bases and J lost 5 bases. The CDR3 is CASSQDRTGPYGYTF. CDR3 DNA sequence: TGTGCCAGCAGCCAAGACCGGACAGGTCCATATGGCTACACCTTC.

This clone was observed once. The rearrangement joins TRBV6-1 to TRBJ2-5; a weak D match, TRBD1 (5 bases). Germline CDR1 reads MNHNS; CDR2 reads SASEGT. Trimming removed 3 bases at V and 4 bases at J, with 9 bases between. The CDR3 is 13 amino acids. The CDR3 DNA follows: TGTGCCAGCAGTGACCCGACAGTAGAGACCCAGTACTTC. Protein product: CASSDPTVETQYF.

The chain couples TRBV11-3 to TRBJ2-7, with 9 bases matching TRBD1. Trimming cost V 3 bases and J 4 bases; bases outside gene matches: 7. Germline assignment: CDR1 SGHNT and CDR2 YENEEA. The CDR3 contains 15 residues. CDR3 sequence (DNA): TGTGCCAGCAGCTTGGTAGGGACAGGGCCTTACGAGCAGTACTTC. Protein: CASSLVGTGPYEQYF.

The chain employs TRBV5-1 and TRBJ1-2; 12 bases line up with TRBD1. The V and J ends lost 0 bases and 8 bases, in that order; junction bases with no gene match: 8. Germline loops: CDR1 SGHRS, CDR2 YFSETQ. This CDR3 comprises 16 residues. CDR3 DNA sequence: TGCGCCAGCAGCTTGGCCATGGGACAGGGGGCGAAAGGCTACACCTTC. This codes for CASSLAMGQGAKGYTF.

The chain couples TRBV19 to TRBJ1-1; TRBD1 matches 11 bases. CDR3 length: 15 amino acids. V dropped 6 bases and J dropped 5; count of bases not matched to a gene: 8. Germline loops: CDR1 LNHDA, CDR2 SQIVND (reference sequence). DNA for the CDR3: TGTGCCAGTAGACCTAGGACAGGGGGCTTGACTGAAGCTTTCTTT. This sequence encodes CASRPRTGGLTEAFF.

V and J are TRBV4-3 and TRBJ1-1; TRBD1 aligns across 8 bases. The CDR3 is 16 residues long. Germline CDR1 is LGHNA and CDR2 is YSLEER. V shed 1 base and J 1 base; nucleotides not matched to a gene: 5. CDR3: CASSQGPGQGNTEAFF. DNA of the CDR3: TGCGCCAGCAGCCAAGGGCCAGGACAGGGGAACACTGAAGCTTTCTTT.

The rearrangement uses TRBV2 and TRBJ1-1; 8 nucleotides match TRBD1. Trimming cost V 6 bases and J 2 bases; bases outside gene matches: 8. The CDR3 spans 15 residues. CDR1 SNHLY and CDR2 FYNNEI come from the germline V gene. This CDR3 reads CASRNDRGFNTEAFF. The CDR3, as DNA: TGTGCCAGCAGAAACGACAGGGGCTTCAACACTGAAGCTTTCTTT. Supplemented by reference TRBV2 and TRBJ1-1, the full variable domain reads EPEVTQTPSHQVTQMGQEVILRCVPISNHLYFYWYRQILGQKVEFLVSFYNNEISEKSEIFDDQFSVERPDGSNFTLKIRSTKLEDSAMYFCASRNDRGFNTEAFFGQGTRLTVV.